These 13 T cell receptor beta chains share one sample of origin, sequenced in a study of blood T cell repertoires in COVID-19 (dated by TCRdb to the early 2020s). The method behind the library was the immunoSEQ multiplex PCR assay. The immuneACCESS repertoire file appears here via TCRdb, limited to in-frame rearrangements. These files lack a portion of the clones; in checked studies, under half of the deficit traces to unresolved V genes, and the cause of the others is not known. Within this sample are 180,000 or so clones, with approximately 81% of them counted one time only. 15% to 20% of the sample goes to the ten largest clones. Sequencing was performed on peripheral blood. These receptors were collected from a person aged 70 to 80 with COVID-19, enrolled during active disease.

This clone was seen a handful of times. This chain links TRBV13 with TRBJ1-6, with D perhaps TRBD1 (5 bases). V dropped 2 bases and J dropped 8 bases, with 13 bases sitting between them. CDR1 is PRHDT and CDR2 is FYEKMQ in the germline V gene (reference sequence). The CDR3 is made up of 15 amino acids. For the CDR3, the DNA is TGTGCCAGCAGCTTAACCGGCAGGGAGGATTCACCCCTCCACTTT. Its protein is CASSLTGREDSPLHF.

The rearrangement uses TRBV19 and TRBJ2-4, with unresolved D. This CDR3 is 13 amino acids long. Germline CDR1 and CDR2: LNHDA and SQIVND (reference sequence). Trimming took 4 bases from V and 8 from J, leaving 12 bases between them. The DNA of the CDR3 is TGTGCCAGTAGTACACCATCAGGCGACATTCAGTACTTC. This codes for CASSTPSGDIQYF. Full variable domain (missing parts from reference TRBV19 and TRBJ2-4): DGGITQSPKYLFRKEGQNVTLSCEQNLNHDAMYWYRQDPGQGLRLIYYSQIVNDFQKGDIAEGYSVSREKKESFPLTVTSAQKNPTAFYLCASSTPSGDIQYFGAGTRLSVL.

The gene calls are TRBV11-2 and TRBJ2-7; D perhaps matches TRBD1 (5 bases). The CDR3 has 14 amino acids. The V gene lost 4 bases and the J gene lost 2 bases, with 12 bases spanning the gap. The germline CDR1 and CDR2 sequences are SGHAT and FQNNGV. The CDR3 DNA reads as TGTGCCAGCAGCTCCTGGGGCGGAACCTACGAGCAGTACTTC. Its protein product is CASSSWGGTYEQYF. Supplemented by reference TRBV11-2 and TRBJ2-7, the full variable domain reads EAGVAQSPRYKIIEKRQSVAFWCNPISGHATLYWYQQILGQGPKLLIQFQNNGVVDDSQLPKDRFSAERLKGVDSTLKIQPAKLEDSAVYLCASSSWGGTYEQYFGPGTRLTVT.

The gene calls are TRBV15 and TRBJ2-3, with D perhaps TRBD1 (6 bases). There are 16 residues in the CDR3. Germline lookup yields CDR1 LNHNV and CDR2 YYDKDF (reference sequence). V was pared by 1 base and J by 5 bases, with 16 bases between. The CDR3 spells CATSRAGTRGGDTQYF. CDR3 sequence (DNA): TGTGCCACCAGCAGAGCAGGGACCCGAGGGGGAGATACGCAGTATTTT.

The chain joins TRBV28 to TRBJ2-5; 8 bases are a match to TRBD2. Trimming cost V 2 bases and J 4 bases; bases outside gene matches: 3. In germline, CDR1 is MDHEN, CDR2 SYDVKM. This CDR3 has 14 amino acids. In nucleotides, the CDR3 is TGTGCCAGCAGTTTACCCGGGAGGGCAGAGACCCAGTACTTC. This sequence encodes CASSLPGRAETQYF.

The rearrangement joins TRBV6-1 to TRBJ1-4; no clear D gene. Between the trimmed V and J ends, which lost 1 base and 8 bases, there was a span of 17 bases. The germline V gene encodes CDR1 MNHNS and CDR2 SASEGT. The CDR3 sequence is 16 residues long. The CDR3 loop is CASSEVEGHVREKLFF. The DNA of the CDR3 is TGTGCCAGCAGTGAAGTAGAGGGCCACGTTAGGGAAAAACTGTTTTTT.

This chain uses TRBV28 with TRBJ2-7; weak D call: TRBD1 (6 bases). Trimming pared 4 bases from V and 8 bases from J, leaving 12 bases between. The CDR3 extends over 12 amino acids. Germline V gives CDR1 MDHEN, CDR2 SYDVKM. Written as DNA, the CDR3 is TGTGCCAGCAGTTCAAACAGGGCCCAGCAGTACTTC. It yields the protein CASSSNRAQQYF. Variable domain in full (rest from reference TRBV28 and TRBJ2-7): DVKVTQSSRYLVKRTGEKVFLECVQDMDHENMFWYRQDPGLGLRLIYFSYDVKMKEKGDIPEGYSVSREKKERFSLILESASTNQTSMYLCASSSNRAQQYFGPGTRLTVT.

A few counts support this clone. The chain carries TRBV6-5 and TRBJ1-5, with D unclear. This CDR3 is 13 amino acids long. Per germline, CDR1 MNHEY and CDR2 SVGAGI. Trimming took 10 bases from V and 1 from J, leaving 11 bases between them. This CDR3 is CAIARASNQPQHF. DNA for the CDR3: TGTGCCATCGCGCGCGCCAGCAATCAGCCCCAGCATTTT.

This chain links TRBV28 with TRBJ2-5; D unclear. The V and J ends lost 3 bases and 1 base respectively, with 12 bases between them. CDR1 and CDR2 from the germline V gene are MDHEN and SYDVKM. This CDR3 has 15 amino acids. CDR3 region: CASSFATASQETQYF. The CDR3 coding sequence is TGTGCCAGCAGTTTTGCCACTGCGTCCCAAGAGACCCAGTACTTC.

The chain couples TRBV6-5 to TRBJ2-7; 8 positions agree with TRBD1. Per germline, CDR1 MNHEY and CDR2 SVGAGI. This CDR3 has 14 amino acids. The V and J ends lost 10 bases and 1 base, in that order; junction bases with no gene match: 9. The CDR3 is CATASDRGSYEQYF. The CDR3 DNA is TGTGCCACTGCGAGTGACAGGGGTTCCTACGAGCAGTACTTC.

The table lists this clone with a count of one. The gene calls are TRBV5-5 and TRBJ2-5, with D unresolved. V was pared by 1 base and J by 0 bases, with 7 bases between. The germline gives CDR1 SGHKS, CDR2 YYEKEE (reference sequence). This CDR3 region has 14 residues. The DNA for the CDR3 is TGTGCCAGCAGCTTGTACCAGTACCAAGAGACCCAGTACTTC. As protein: CASSLYQYQETQYF. The entire variable domain, with the rest obtained from reference TRBV5-5 and TRBJ2-5, is as follows: DAGVTQSPTHLIKTRGQQVTLRCSPISGHKSVSWYQQVLGQGPQFIFQYYEKEERGRGNFPDRFSARQFPNYSSELNVNALLLGDSALYLCASSLYQYQETQYFGPGTRLLVL.

The rearrangement joins TRBV5-6 to TRBJ2-4, with 10 bases fitting TRBD1. The CDR3 sequence is 13 residues long. Per germline, CDR1 SGHDT and CDR2 YYEEEE. V gave up 5 bases and J gave up 9 bases; unmatched junction bases: 5. CDR3 sequence: CASRFGQGGIQYF. CDR3 nucleotides: TGTGCCAGCAGGTTCGGACAGGGGGGCATTCAGTACTTC.

This clone was recorded a few times. V is TRBV24-1 and J is TRBJ2-5; a weak D match, TRBD1 (6 bases). The V gene's germline CDR1 is KGHDR and CDR2 SFDVKD. This CDR3 spans 16 amino acids. V gave up 4 bases and J gave up 3 bases, with 17 bases separating them. This CDR3 is CATSESRDTWKETQYF. The CDR3 DNA reads as TGTGCCACCAGTGAGTCTCGGGACACATGGAAAGAGACCCAGTACTTC.